The clone carrying this T cell receptor beta chain turned up a few times. The antigen is undetermined. The CDR3 length is 12 residues. The ends lost 5 bases at V and 7 bases at J; junction bases unmatched: 8. The germline V gene has CDR1 SQVTM and CDR2 ANQGSEA. The source of the sample is a study of CD8 T cells in ankylosing spondylitis. Findings and caveats of the study: Reactive arthritis synovial fluid and blood were previously reported to contain some motif variants. Within matched ankylosing spondylitis synovial fluid, disease-linked clones were reportedly significantly enriched. What seemed typical of ankylosing spondylitis blood was a TCR beta motif built from roughly 8 highly homologous variants.

Quantitative 5'-RACE with molecular barcodes produced the TCR beta libraries. TCRdb itself ran the 5' RACE reads through MiXCR, one entry per CDR3 protein. The sample consists of around 300,000 distinct CDR3 sequences, more than 20% of them appearing once. This chain links TRBV29-1 with TRBJ2-7; 7 nucleotides agree with TRBD1. The sample was blood, either unsorted or a sorted T cell fraction (not recorded which). This clonotype was obtained from a female donor with ankylosing spondylitis or in good health (not recorded which). CDR3 region: CSVLTGSREQYF. CDR3 coding DNA: TGCAGCGTTTTGACAGGGTCTCGGGAGCAGTACTTC.